Listed below are T cell receptor beta chains from one sample, sequenced in a study of T-cell reconstitution after alpha-beta-depleted transplantation in children. TCRdb processed the PCR reads anew with MiXCR; each CDR3 protein has one entry. The table shows approximately 500,000 distinct CDR3 sequences, with around 27% occurring only once. The specimen comprised PBMCs, sampled before TCRalphabeta/CD19-depleted stem cell transplant. The source of these receptors is a boy less than two years old with Wiskott-Aldrich syndrome, due to receive a stem cell transplant. Both conserved end residues are part of each CDR3. D genes are given only for firm matches. The size of a clone is reported for some rows only, either as once, few or many, or as a class for expanded clones.

d_gene: -; j_gene: TRBJ2-3; v_gene: TRBV6-2/TRBV6-3; abundance: few; CDR3nt: TGTGCCAGCAGTCCCAGCGGACCGATGCAGTATTTT; CDR3aa: CASSPSGPMQYF
d_gene: -; j_gene: TRBJ1-4; v_gene: TRBV20-1; abundance: few; CDR3nt: TGCAGTGCTAGAGATGGGGTGGGGAAACTGTTTTTT; CDR3aa: CSARDGVGKLFF
d_gene: -; j_gene: TRBJ2-2; v_gene: TRBV27; abundance: -; CDR3nt: TGTGCCAGCAGCCCCGCAGGGAGGTACGCCGGGGAGCTGTTTTTT; CDR3aa: CASSPAGRYAGELFF
d_gene: TRBD1; j_gene: TRBJ2-7; v_gene: TRBV5-1; abundance: -; CDR3nt: TGCGCCAGCAGCCCGGGGACAGGCCGACCCTACGAGCAGTACTTC; CDR3aa: CASSPGTGRPYEQYF
d_gene: TRBD2; j_gene: TRBJ2-1; v_gene: TRBV7-2; abundance: -; CDR3nt: TGTGCCAGCAGTTTCGGACTAGCGGGGGGTGAGCAGTTCTTC; CDR3aa: CASSFGLAGGEQFF
d_gene: -; j_gene: TRBJ1-2; v_gene: TRBV24-1; abundance: -; CDR3nt: TGTGCCACCAGTGATTTCTCGGGCAACTATGGCTACACCTTC; CDR3aa: CATSDFSGNYGYTF
d_gene: -; j_gene: TRBJ1-2; v_gene: TRBV12-3/TRBV12-4; abundance: few; CDR3nt: TGTGCCAGCAGTTCATCACTTAGCTATGGCTACACCTTC; CDR3aa: CASSSSLSYGYTF
d_gene: TRBD1; j_gene: TRBJ2-2; v_gene: TRBV9; abundance: few; CDR3nt: TGTGCCAGCAGCTCTAGAGGGGACAGGAACACCGGGGAGCTGTTTTTT; CDR3aa: CASSSRGDRNTGELFF
d_gene: -; j_gene: TRBJ1-5; v_gene: TRBV20-1; abundance: few; CDR3nt: TGCAGTGCTAGAGCGAGGTCAGGCAATCAGCCCCAGCATTTT; CDR3aa: CSARARSGNQPQHF
d_gene: -; j_gene: TRBJ2-3; v_gene: TRBV27; abundance: -; CDR3nt: TGTGCCAGCAGTTCCCTCCTAGTTTGGGATAGCACAGATACGCAGTATTTT; CDR3aa: CASSSLLVWDSTDTQYF
d_gene: TRBD1; j_gene: TRBJ2-1; v_gene: TRBV10-3; abundance: -; CDR3nt: TGTGCCATCAGTGACAGGGGGCGATACAATGAGCAGTTCTTC; CDR3aa: CAISDRGRYNEQFF
d_gene: -; j_gene: TRBJ1-5; v_gene: TRBV20-1; abundance: -; CDR3nt: TGCAGTGCTAGAGATTTTAGGTCCACGGGCTTACTCAATCAGCCCCAGCATTTT; CDR3aa: CSARDFRSTGLLNQPQHF
d_gene: -; j_gene: TRBJ2-3; v_gene: TRBV12-3/TRBV12-4; abundance: -; CDR3nt: TGTGCCAGCAGCCCTCGGACAGCCCTCGGTCCAGATACGCAGTATTTT; CDR3aa: CASSPRTALGPDTQYF
d_gene: -; j_gene: TRBJ1-2; v_gene: TRBV5-5; abundance: once; CDR3nt: TGTGCCAGCAGCTTGGCTCATCATTATGGCTACACCTTC; CDR3aa: CASSLAHHYGYTF
d_gene: TRBD1; j_gene: TRBJ1-1; v_gene: TRBV5-1; abundance: few; CDR3nt: TGCGCCAGCAGCTTGGAAGGGACAGGGTTGTGGGACACTGAAGCTTTCTTT; CDR3aa: CASSLEGTGLWDTEAFF
d_gene: -; j_gene: TRBJ1-4; v_gene: TRBV28; abundance: few; CDR3nt: TGTGCCAGCATGCAGTGGCCCGGGACCGAATATAATGAAAAACTGTTTTTT; CDR3aa: CASMQWPGTEYNEKLFF
d_gene: TRBD1; j_gene: TRBJ1-1; v_gene: TRBV5-1; abundance: -; CDR3nt: TGCGCCAGCAGCTTTGGTCCAGGGGGTGTTCGAATGAACACTGAAGCTTTCTTT; CDR3aa: CASSFGPGGVRMNTEAFF
d_gene: -; j_gene: TRBJ1-1; v_gene: TRBV12-3/TRBV12-4; abundance: few; CDR3nt: TGTGCCAGCAGTACCCGCTTGAACACTGAAGCTTTCTTT; CDR3aa: CASSTRLNTEAFF
d_gene: -; j_gene: TRBJ1-1; v_gene: TRBV7-2; abundance: -; CDR3nt: TGTGCCAGCAGCTTAGAAGGTTGGGTGAACACTGAAGCTTTCTTT; CDR3aa: CASSLEGWVNTEAFF
d_gene: TRBD1; j_gene: TRBJ1-1; v_gene: TRBV5-1; abundance: -; CDR3nt: TGCGCCAGCAGAGCAACAGGGGTGAACACTGAAGCTTTCTTT; CDR3aa: CASRATGVNTEAFF
d_gene: -; j_gene: TRBJ1-3; v_gene: TRBV12-3/TRBV12-4; abundance: few; CDR3nt: TGTGCCAGCACCGTCCTCTCTGGAAACACCATATATTTT; CDR3aa: CASTVLSGNTIYF
d_gene: -; j_gene: TRBJ2-7; v_gene: TRBV3-1; abundance: many; CDR3nt: TGTGCCAGCAGCCAAGTTAGCTTTTCCTACGAGCAGTACTTC; CDR3aa: CASSQVSFSYEQYF
d_gene: -; j_gene: TRBJ1-2; v_gene: TRBV6-5; abundance: few; CDR3nt: TGTGCCAGCAGTTACACAGTTAACTATGGCTACACCTTC; CDR3aa: CASSYTVNYGYTF
d_gene: -; j_gene: TRBJ2-5; v_gene: TRBV20-1; abundance: -; CDR3nt: TGCAGTGCTAGGCTCCTGGGGGTTGCAGAGACCCAGTACTTC; CDR3aa: CSARLLGVAETQYF
d_gene: -; j_gene: TRBJ2-1; v_gene: TRBV5-1; abundance: few; CDR3nt: TGCGCCAGCAGCTTATGGGGGTTGGGGGATGAGCAGTTCTTC; CDR3aa: CASSLWGLGDEQFF
d_gene: -; j_gene: TRBJ2-5; v_gene: TRBV5-6; abundance: -; CDR3nt: TGTGCCAGCAGCTTGGTTCCGGGAGTAACAATTCAAGAGACCCAGTACTTC; CDR3aa: CASSLVPGVTIQETQYF
d_gene: TRBD2; j_gene: TRBJ2-1; v_gene: TRBV10-3; abundance: many; CDR3nt: TGTGCCATCAAAGCGGGAGACGAAAATGAGCAGTTCTTC; CDR3aa: CAIKAGDENEQFF
d_gene: TRBD2; j_gene: TRBJ2-1; v_gene: TRBV3-1; abundance: -; CDR3nt: TGTGCCAGCAGCCAAGCGGGGGGACTAGCGGGATCCTACAATGAGCAGTTCTTC; CDR3aa: CASSQAGGLAGSYNEQFF
d_gene: -; j_gene: TRBJ2-2; v_gene: TRBV29-1; abundance: few; CDR3nt: TGCAGCGTTCTGGGAGCGAACACCGGGGAGCTGTTTTTT; CDR3aa: CSVLGANTGELFF
d_gene: TRBD2; j_gene: TRBJ2-5; v_gene: TRBV2; abundance: -; CDR3nt: TGTGCCAGCAGTGGATCTGGGACTAGCCAAGAGACCCAGTACTTC; CDR3aa: CASSGSGTSQETQYF
d_gene: -; j_gene: TRBJ1-2; v_gene: TRBV7-9; abundance: -; CDR3nt: TGTGCCAGCAGCTTATCCCTACAGACCCCCTCCGACTATGGCTACACCTTC; CDR3aa: CASSLSLQTPSDYGYTF
d_gene: TRBD2; j_gene: TRBJ2-1; v_gene: TRBV10-2; abundance: few; CDR3nt: TGCGCCAGCAGTGAGTCGGGGTTAGGACTAGCGGGGCACAATGAGCAGTTCTTC; CDR3aa: CASSESGLGLAGHNEQFF
d_gene: -; j_gene: TRBJ1-5; v_gene: TRBV12-3/TRBV12-4; abundance: -; CDR3nt: TGTGCCAGCAGTTTTTGGGTCAATCAGCCCCAGCATTTT; CDR3aa: CASSFWVNQPQHF
d_gene: TRBD1; j_gene: TRBJ1-1; v_gene: TRBV20-1; abundance: few; CDR3nt: TGCAGTGCTAGAGACAGGGGGCCCACTGAAGCTTTCTTT; CDR3aa: CSARDRGPTEAFF
d_gene: -; j_gene: TRBJ2-7; v_gene: TRBV10-3; abundance: few; CDR3nt: TGTGCCATCAGTGAGTCCGTTTCGGCCCTGTCTGAGCAGTACTTC; CDR3aa: CAISESVSALSEQYF
d_gene: -; j_gene: TRBJ2-7; v_gene: TRBV15; abundance: -; CDR3nt: TGTGCCACCAGCCCGACCGGGACACTTGCCTACGAGCAGTACTTC; CDR3aa: CATSPTGTLAYEQYF
d_gene: -; j_gene: TRBJ2-7; v_gene: TRBV28; abundance: -; CDR3nt: TGTGCCAGCAGTCCCCGACTCGAAATCTCCTCCTACGAGCAGTACTTC; CDR3aa: CASSPRLEISSYEQYF
d_gene: -; j_gene: TRBJ2-2; v_gene: TRBV12-3/TRBV12-4; abundance: few; CDR3nt: TGTGCCAGCAGTTTAGCGATCAGGAATGCGAACACCGGGGAGCTGTTTTTT; CDR3aa: CASSLAIRNANTGELFF
d_gene: -; j_gene: TRBJ2-2; v_gene: TRBV28; abundance: few; CDR3nt: TGTGCCAGCAGTTCTCCCCTGTTCGCGAACACCGGGGAGCTGTTTTTT; CDR3aa: CASSSPLFANTGELFF
d_gene: TRBD2; j_gene: TRBJ2-3; v_gene: TRBV5-1; abundance: -; CDR3nt: TGCGCCAGCAGCTTCCCCAGACTAGCGGGAGGTACGGCAGATACGCAGTATTTT; CDR3aa: CASSFPRLAGGTADTQYF
d_gene: -; j_gene: TRBJ1-1; v_gene: TRBV30; abundance: -; CDR3nt: TGTGCCTGGAGTGTCCAGTTTAACACTGAAGCTTTCTTT; CDR3aa: CAWSVQFNTEAFF
d_gene: -; j_gene: TRBJ1-2; v_gene: TRBV24-1; abundance: few; CDR3nt: TGTGCCACCACTCTTTCTAACTATGGCTACACCTTC; CDR3aa: CATTLSNYGYTF
d_gene: -; j_gene: TRBJ1-5; v_gene: TRBV5-1; abundance: -; CDR3nt: TGCGCCAGCAGTTCCATTCCGACTCAGCCCCAGCATTTT; CDR3aa: CASSSIPTQPQHF
d_gene: TRBD2; j_gene: TRBJ2-7; v_gene: TRBV27; abundance: few; CDR3nt: TGTGCCAGCAGTCCCGGGACTAGCGGGACCTCCTACGAGCAGTACTTC; CDR3aa: CASSPGTSGTSYEQYF
d_gene: -; j_gene: TRBJ2-1; v_gene: TRBV24-1; abundance: -; CDR3nt: TGTGCCACCAGTTACAGGAATGAGCAGTTCTTC; CDR3aa: CATSYRNEQFF
d_gene: TRBD1; j_gene: TRBJ2-7; v_gene: TRBV5-1; abundance: few; CDR3nt: TGCGCCAGCAGCTTTCGTCGGACAGGGTACGAGCAGTACTTC; CDR3aa: CASSFRRTGYEQYF
d_gene: -; j_gene: TRBJ2-5; v_gene: TRBV5-1; abundance: few; CDR3nt: TGCGCCAGCAGCCGAGGTCGTACCGAAGAGACCCAGTACTTC; CDR3aa: CASSRGRTEETQYF
d_gene: TRBD1; j_gene: TRBJ2-7; v_gene: TRBV12-3/TRBV12-4; abundance: few; CDR3nt: TGTGCCAGCTCACAGGGGATCCCCTACGAGCAGTACTTC; CDR3aa: CASSQGIPYEQYF
d_gene: -; j_gene: TRBJ2-7; v_gene: TRBV5-4; abundance: -; CDR3nt: TGTGCCAGCAGCTCGAGGTTTAGCTACGAGCAGTACTTC; CDR3aa: CASSSRFSYEQYF
d_gene: -; j_gene: TRBJ2-7; v_gene: TRBV7-9; abundance: -; CDR3nt: TGTGCCAGCAGCTTTTGGTCTGGACGGAACTACGAGCAGTACTTC; CDR3aa: CASSFWSGRNYEQYF